This T cell receptor (beta chain) was sequenced in a study of T cells after somatic rescue of genetic block. TCRdb's copy holds only in-frame clones and misses some; the assay was immunoSEQ multiplex PCR. This table has some 68,000 clones, more than 75% appearing once. V was shortened by 2 bases and J by 4 bases, with 9 bases between the two germline ends. Germline values: CDR1 MNHEY, CDR2 SMNVEV (reference sequence). The CDR3 runs 13 residues. Material for sequencing was peripheral blood mononuclear cells (PBMCs). The TCR sequence derives from a young man. This chain joins TRBV27 and TRBJ2-7; unclear D gene. The CDR3 DNA is TGTGCCAGCAGTTTAGTATACGGTTACGAGCAGTACTTC. It yields the protein CASSLVYGYEQYF.